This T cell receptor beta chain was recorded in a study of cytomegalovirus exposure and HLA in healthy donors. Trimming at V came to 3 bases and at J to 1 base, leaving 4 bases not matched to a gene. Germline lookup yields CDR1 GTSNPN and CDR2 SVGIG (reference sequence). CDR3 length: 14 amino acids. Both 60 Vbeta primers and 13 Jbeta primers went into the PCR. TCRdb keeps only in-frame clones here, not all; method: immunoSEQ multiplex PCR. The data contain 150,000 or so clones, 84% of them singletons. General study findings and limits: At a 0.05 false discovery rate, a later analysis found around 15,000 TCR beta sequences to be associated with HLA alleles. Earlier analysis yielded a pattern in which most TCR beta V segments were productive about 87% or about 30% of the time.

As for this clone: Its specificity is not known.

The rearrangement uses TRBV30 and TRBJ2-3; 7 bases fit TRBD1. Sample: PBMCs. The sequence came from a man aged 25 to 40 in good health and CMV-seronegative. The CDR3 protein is CAWSQGVGTDTQYF. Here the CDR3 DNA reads TGTGCCTGGAGCCAGGGGGTAGGCACAGATACGCAGTATTTT.